This T cell receptor beta chain appears in the sequencing data of a study of T cells in Graves' hyperthyroidism and ophthalmopathy. Study-level information: Peripheral blood sampling occurred at initial diagnosis, before any treatment. Broader study findings: From stable hyperthyroidism, ophthalmopathy was set apart by a 13 V-J model.

The source of the PBMCs was less than 12 ml of fresh peripheral blood. This clonotype was counted ten times or more. Antigen specificity is unknown. V shed 4 bases and J shed 2 bases, with 12 bases lying between them. Germline assignment: CDR1 SGHAT and CDR2 FQNNGV. The CDR3 extends over 14 amino acids. The investigators amplified TCR beta CDR3 regions from RNA transcripts. HTBI primers were the set used in a first-round RT-PCR of the TCR CDR3. TCRdb used MiXCR to reprocess the multiplex PCR reads, holding one entry per CDR3 protein. The table shows more than 550,000 distinct CDR3 sequences, with approximately 18% occurring only once.

The origin of this receptor is a woman aged 45-65 years with Graves' hyperthyroidism that later progressed to Graves' ophthalmopathy. What was sequenced was blood. The chain combines TRBV11-2 with TRBJ2-7; a weak D match, TRBD1 (6 bases). The CDR3: CASSYLTGPYEQYF. The DNA for the CDR3 is TGTGCCAGCAGCTATCTGACAGGTCCCTACGAGCAGTACTTC. Variable domain in full (rest from reference TRBV11-2 and TRBJ2-7): EAGVAQSPRYKIIEKRQSVAFWCNPISGHATLYWYQQILGQGPKLLIQFQNNGVVDDSQLPKDRFSAERLKGVDSTLKIQPAKLEDSAVYLCASSYLTGPYEQYFGPGTRLTVT.